The 26 T cell receptor beta chains below come from one sample, sequenced in a study of blood T cell repertoires in COVID-19. Here immunoSEQ multiplex PCR was the method, and the copy in TCRdb shows in-frame clones only, minus some. The sample carries roughly 200,000 clones, 70% to 80% recorded once. Sequenced sample: peripheral blood. The receptors were gathered from a middle-aged woman with COVID-19, enrolled during active disease.

The gene calls are TRBV4-3 and TRBJ1-1, with 11 nucleotides matching TRBD1. Germline V CDR1 and CDR2: LGHNA, YSLEER. The V and J ends lost 4 bases and 7 bases, in that order; junction bases with no gene match: 8. CDR3 size: 15 residues. CDR3 sequence reads: CASSPRTGGFIEAFF. The CDR3 region has the DNA TGCGCCAGCAGCCCCCGGACAGGGGGCTTCATTGAAGCTTTCTTT.

In the case of this clone: This same CDR3 is encoded by further DNA sequences in the sample. V is TRBV2 and J is TRBJ2-2; TRBD1 might be the D (5 bases). Germline lookup yields CDR1 SNHLY and CDR2 FYNNEI. This CDR3 spans 13 amino acids. The V gene lost 5 bases and the J gene lost 1 base, with 5 bases spanning the gap. The CDR3 protein is CASSTGNTGELFF. In nucleotides, the CDR3 is TGTGCCAGCAGTACAGGGAACACCGGGGAGCTGTTTTTT.

This clone was counted between two and nine times. This chain connects TRBV7-2 to TRBJ1-6; 9 nucleotides align to TRBD1. After removal of 1 base from V and 7 bases from J, the junction contained 2 bases not matched to a gene. The CDR3 consists of 15 residues. CDR1 is SGHTA, CDR2 FQGNSA, per germline. As DNA, the CDR3 is TGTGCCAGCAGCTTAGTAGGGACAGGGAATTCACCCCTCCACTTT. Translation: CASSLVGTGNSPLHF.

CDR3 residues: CASSLPTNNEQFF. The DNA of the CDR3 is TGTGCCAGCAGCCTACCAACTAACAATGAGCAGTTCTTC. The J gene is TRBJ2-1, the V gene TRBV3-1 (or the pseudogene TRBV3-2), with D unclear. V was clipped by 4 bases and J by 5 bases, with 9 bases between them. Germline V CDR1 and CDR2: LGHDT, YNNKEL (reference sequence). The CDR3 consists of 13 residues.

V and J are TRBV7-9 and TRBJ1-1; 7 nucleotides match TRBD1. Per the germline V gene, CDR1 is SEHNR and CDR2 is FQNEAQ (reference sequence). Trimming cost V 2 bases and J 11 bases; bases outside gene matches: 17. CDR3 length: 16 residues. The CDR3 sequence: CASSLIRLAGGIRAFF. Written as DNA, the CDR3 is TGTGCCAGCAGCTTAATTCGGTTAGCAGGGGGGATAAGGGCTTTCTTT.

V usage is TRBV5-5 and J usage is TRBJ1-5; D is perhaps TRBD1 (6 bases). From germline, CDR1 is SGHKS and CDR2 YYEKEE (reference sequence). This CDR3 spans 15 amino acids. The V gene lost 4 bases and the J gene lost 2 bases, with 13 bases spanning the gap. CDR3 DNA sequence: TGTGCCAGCAGCGTACAGGGTAGTGGCAATCAGCCCCAGCATTTT. Protein: CASSVQGSGNQPQHF.

The chain joins TRBV3-1 (or the pseudogene TRBV3-2) to TRBJ2-2, with 10 positions matching TRBD2. V was pared by 8 bases and J by 6 bases, with 12 bases of the junction left unmatched. The CDR3 sequence is 16 residues long. Germline V lookup: CDR1 LGHDT, CDR2 YNNKEL (reference sequence). CDR3 sequence: CASSPGPSGRAGELFF. CDR3 DNA: TGTGCCAGCTCCCCCGGGCCTAGCGGGAGAGCCGGGGAGCTGTTTTTT.

The chain joins TRBV10-1 to TRBJ2-3; TRBD2 agrees at 9 bases. The CDR3 runs 17 residues. CDR1 WNHNN and CDR2 SYGVQD come from the germline V gene (reference sequence). Trimming at V came to 4 bases and at J to 1 base, leaving 9 bases not matched to a gene. The CDR3 spells CASSASGMEGGTDTQYF. The CDR3, as DNA: TGCGCCAGCAGTGCTAGCGGGATGGAAGGAGGCACAGATACGCAGTATTTT.

The CDR3: CASSVRVAGANVLTF. For the CDR3, the DNA is TGTGCCAGCAGCGTCAGGGTAGCTGGGGCCAACGTCCTGACTTTC. The V gene is TRBV5-4, the J gene TRBJ2-6; TRBD1 is a possible D gene (5 bases). Trimming cost V 4 bases and J 2 bases, with 10 bases left between them. This CDR3 is built from 15 residues. Germline lookup yields CDR1 SGHNT and CDR2 YYREEE (reference sequence).

As for this clone: Germline is not matched at one junction end, which may reflect a read error. The chain is built from TRBV5-1 and TRBJ2-3, with a possible D match to TRBD2 (7 bases). CDR1 is SGHRS, CDR2 YFSETQ, per germline. This CDR3 comprises 16 residues. DNA for the CDR3: TGCGCCCGCAGCGACCCGGGGGCGGGGGGCACAGATACGCAGTATTTT. Translated: CARSDPGAGGTDTQYF.

J is TRBJ1-2 and V is TRBV2; 8 nucleotides align to TRBD1. The V gene's germline CDR1 is SNHLY and CDR2 FYNNEI. The CDR3 is 13 amino acids. After removal of 7 bases from V and 3 bases from J, the junction contained 4 bases not matched to a gene. CDR3 nucleotides: TGTGCCAGCACAGGGGGCGCGGACTATGGCTACACCTTC. It yields the protein CASTGGADYGYTF.

The chain employs TRBV6-4 and TRBJ2-2; 8 bases are shared with TRBD1. The trim removed 0 bases at V and 8 bases at J, leaving 14 bases unmatched. There are 18 residues in the CDR3. Germline CDR1 MRHNA, CDR2 SNTAGT. Here the CDR3 DNA reads TGTGCCAGCAGTGACTCGACCTCAGGGGGCGCGGATTTTGGGGAGCTGTTTTTT. This sequence encodes CASSDSTSGGADFGELFF.

This clone has just one count. The CDR3 spells CASSLVVRETQYF. CDR3 in DNA: TGTGCCAGCAGTTTAGTCGTGAGGGAGACCCAGTACTTC. The chain uses TRBV12-3 or TRBV12-4 and TRBJ2-5; D is undetermined. The V end lost 1 base, the J end lost 5 bases, and 8 bases lay between the germline ends. CDR3 length equals 13 residues.

The chain recombines TRBV30 with TRBJ2-3; the D gene is possibly TRBD2 (5 bases). Germline V gene sequence: CDR1 GTSNPN, CDR2 SVGIG (reference sequence). The CDR3 totals 14 residues. V was trimmed by 4 bases and J by 4 bases, leaving 15 bases between them. CDR3 sequence (DNA): TGTGCCTGGACACAGCGGCTGGGAGCAGATACGCAGTATTTT. This sequence encodes CAWTQRLGADTQYF.

This clone was observed a few times. The chain carries TRBV28 and TRBJ1-3; D gene uncertain. This CDR3 region has 15 residues. V lost 5 bases, J lost 0 bases, and 11 bases lay in between. Germline V gene sequence: CDR1 MDHEN, CDR2 SYDVKM. CDR3 DNA: TGTGCCAGCAGTGGGCACGCTTACTCTGGAAACACCATATATTTT. This gives the protein CASSGHAYSGNTIYF.

The rearrangement joins TRBV4-2 to TRBJ1-5; D possibly corresponds to TRBD1 (5 bases). Trimming left V 5 bases short and J 0 bases short, with 14 bases between. The germline CDR1 and CDR2 sequences are LGHNA and YNFKEQ. The CDR3 contains 16 residues. This chain's CDR3 is CASSGVEDSSNQPQHF. DNA for the CDR3: TGTGCCAGCAGCGGAGTGGAAGACAGTAGCAATCAGCCCCAGCATTTT.

This chain connects TRBV7-2 to TRBJ1-1; possible D gene TRBD1, 6 bases. CDR3 length: 14 residues. Germline V lookup: CDR1 SGHTA, CDR2 FQGNSA. Between the trimmed V and J ends, which lost 4 bases and 4 bases, there was a span of 13 bases. DNA of the CDR3: TGTGCCAGCAGCTCCCAGGGGCGCGGCACTGAAGCTTTCTTT. This codes for CASSSQGRGTEAFF.

J is TRBJ2-7 and V is TRBV3-1 (or the pseudogene TRBV3-2), with TRBD2 as a possible D gene (6 bases). The CDR3 spans 14 residues. The V end was cut by 4 bases, the J end by 1 base, with 11 bases between. Per germline, CDR1 LGHDT and CDR2 YNNKEL (reference sequence). The CDR3 coding sequence is TGTGCCAGCAGCCGGGGACTTCTTTCCTACGAGCAGTACTTC. This sequence encodes CASSRGLLSYEQYF.

The rearrangement uses TRBV5-4 and TRBJ1-5; 8 nucleotides agree with TRBD1. Germline V CDR1 and CDR2: SGHNT, YYREEE (reference sequence). V lost 5 bases and J lost 0; bases outside the gene matches: 7. CDR3 length: 16 residues. CDR3 coding DNA: TGTGCCAGCAGTCGTCAGGGGGCGGGTAGCAATCAGCCCCAGCATTTT. It codes for CASSRQGAGSNQPQHF.

This chain links TRBV19 with TRBJ2-1, with D unclear. Germline CDR1 reads LNHDA; CDR2 reads SQIVND (reference sequence). The length of the CDR3 is 13 residues. V lost 3 bases and J lost 7, with 10 bases in between. This chain's CDR3 is CASSILRGNEQFF. CDR3 nucleotide sequence: TGTGCCAGTAGTATTTTACGAGGTAATGAGCAGTTCTTC.

This clone has a handful of counts. The rearrangement uses TRBV7-2 and TRBJ1-2, with TRBD1 as a possible D gene (6 bases). The CDR3 loop spans 14 amino acids. V lost 5 bases to trimming and J lost 4 bases, with 14 bases between them. The V gene's germline CDR1 is SGHTA and CDR2 FQGNSA. CDR3 amino acids: CASSPLGGFYGYTF. The CDR3 nucleotides are TGTGCCAGCAGCCCTTTAGGGGGATTCTATGGCTACACCTTC. The whole variable domain, remainder taken from reference TRBV7-2 and TRBJ1-2, is GAGVSQSPSNKVTEKGKDVELRCDPISGHTALYWYRQSLGQGLEFLIYFQGNSAPDKSGLPSDRFSAERTGGSVSTLTIQRTQQEDSAVYLCASSPLGGFYGYTFGSGTRLTVV.

This clone was found many times. This chain connects TRBV6-1 to TRBJ2-2, with a possible D match to TRBD1 (5 bases). V lost 0 bases, J lost 5 bases, and 10 bases lay in between. Germline lookup yields CDR1 MNHNS and CDR2 SASEGT. The CDR3 contains 15 residues. The CDR3 protein is CASSEAAGQTGELFF. Here the CDR3 DNA reads TGTGCCAGCAGTGAAGCGGCAGGACAAACCGGGGAGCTGTTTTTT.

This rearrangement joins TRBV7-8 to TRBJ2-7, with TRBD1 identical over 8 bases. The CDR3 is 15 amino acids. Germline V gene sequence: CDR1 SGHVS, CDR2 FQNEAQ. Trimming took 5 bases from V and 1 from J; bases not matched to a gene: 7. The CDR3 DNA follows: TGTGCCAGCAGCCCGCAGGGACAGGAGTCCTACGAGCAGTACTTC. Translating it yields CASSPQGQESYEQYF.

V usage is TRBV2 and J usage is TRBJ2-7, with 7 bases fitting TRBD1. Trimming took 6 bases from V and 0 from J; bases not matched to a gene: 5. The CDR3 loop spans 14 amino acids. The germline V gene encodes CDR1 SNHLY and CDR2 FYNNEI. CDR3: CASSGTVSSYEQYF. DNA of the CDR3: TGTGCCAGCAGCGGGACAGTCAGCTCCTACGAGCAGTACTTC.

This clone was seen once. The chain recombines TRBV3-1 (or the pseudogene TRBV3-2) with TRBJ2-2; no definite D call. V dropped 8 bases and J dropped 3 bases, with 10 bases sitting between them. The CDR3 contains 13 residues. Germline CDR1 is LGHDT and CDR2 is YNNKEL (reference sequence). In nucleotides, the CDR3 is TGTGCCAGCCTCCTACTCCACACCGGGGAGCTGTTTTTT. This codes for CASLLLHTGELFF.

This clone has just a few counts. The chain links TRBV6-5 to TRBJ1-4; 9 bases are a match to TRBD1. The CDR3 is made up of 14 amino acids. From germline, CDR1 is MNHEY and CDR2 SVGAGI. The trim removed 8 bases at V and 0 bases at J, leaving 1 base unmatched. CDR3: CASRTGATNEKLFF. CDR3 nucleotide sequence: TGTGCCAGCCGGACAGGGGCAACTAATGAAAAACTGTTTTTT.